Ten or more counts support the clone carrying this T cell receptor (beta chain). What it binds is not known. The CDR3 totals 15 residues. Germline CDR1 and CDR2: LNHDA and SQIVND (reference sequence). With V trimmed by 10 bases and J by 0 bases, 2 bases remained unmatched. The PCR ran on 60 Vbeta and 13 Jbeta primers. Clones were sequenced by immunoSEQ multiplex PCR, and TCRdb holds only the in-frame ones, with some missing. The repertoire has over 250,000 clones, approximately 90% of them found once; the top ten carry roughly 4%. This entry comes from a study of cytomegalovirus exposure and HLA in healthy donors. Study outcomes and limitations: A later analysis reportedly found that, within productive TCRs, an Asian-associated ancestry cluster had fewer N-insertions than the mean observed across the roughly 700 donors.

These donors, healthy bone marrow donors, were studied. This receptor was taken from a man aged 40-55 years in good health and CMV-seropositive. The genes are TRBV19 and TRBJ2-6; 11 bases line up with TRBD2. The sequencing sample was made of PBMCs. The DNA of the CDR3 is TGTGCCACCACTAGCGGGAGCTCTGGGGCCAACGTCCTGACTTTC. Residues: CATTSGSSGANVLTF.